A single sample is the source of the 30 T cell receptor beta chains below, sequenced in a study of beta chain features in type 1 diabetes. Every bit of the isolated RNA underwent reverse transcription, so sequencing read expressed TCRB transcripts. The method was immunoSEQ multiplex PCR; TCRdb's version includes in-frame clones alone and lacks a portion of them. Among just over 450,000 clones, about 30% were seen once, and the ten largest hold about 0.06%. Sequencing was done on a sample of naive CD4+ T cells from blood. Receptors originate from a man between 18 and 35 years old in good health.

In the case of this clone: The same CDR3 also results from other DNA sequences found in this sample. The V call is TRBV9, the J call TRBJ2-5; TRBD2 aligns across 7 bases. The germline V gene has CDR1 SGDLS and CDR2 YYNGEE. V lost 1 base, J lost 5 bases, and 2 bases stayed unmatched. CDR3 size: 13 residues. The chain's CDR3 is CASSVSGKETQYF. In DNA form, the CDR3 reads TGTGCCAGCAGCGTAAGCGGGAAGGAGACCCAGTACTTC.

The V call is TRBV4-2, the J call TRBJ2-1, with 9 nucleotides matching TRBD2. The CDR3 is 15 residues long. V lost 4 bases, J lost 7 bases, and 8 bases stayed unmatched. Germline CDR1 and CDR2: LGHNA and YNFKEQ. Written as DNA, the CDR3 is TGTGCCAGCAGCCCCGGCGGGAGGGTCGCGAATGAGCAGTTCTTC. Amino acids: CASSPGGRVANEQFF.

This chain connects TRBV6-6 to TRBJ2-4; D not certain. V was pared by 8 bases and J by 9 bases, with 11 bases between. The CDR3 is 11 amino acids. Germline CDR1 MNHNY, CDR2 SVGAGI (reference sequence). CDR3 loop: CASLYAGIQYF. The DNA of the CDR3 is TGTGCCAGCCTATACGCCGGCATTCAGTACTTC.

This clone was detected a few times. This sample also contains other DNA sequences that code for the same CDR3. The chain's CDR3 is CASSASGGETQYF. In DNA form, the CDR3 reads TGTGCCAGCAGCGCGTCCGGGGGGGAGACCCAGTACTTC. The genes are TRBV9 and TRBJ2-5; 7 bases are a match to TRBD2. V lost 3 bases, J lost 5 bases, and 4 bases stayed unmatched. This CDR3 comprises 13 residues. From germline, CDR1 is SGDLS and CDR2 YYNGEE. Variable domain in full (rest from reference TRBV9 and TRBJ2-5): DSGVTQTPKHLITATGQRVTLRCSPRSGDLSVYWYQQSLDQGLQFLIQYYNGEERAKGNILERFSAQQFPDLHSELNLSSLELGDSALYFCASSASGGETQYFGPGTRLLVL.

This clone was observed a few times. CDR3 region: CSGGQGPEAFF. In nucleotides, the CDR3 is TGCAGCGGGGGGCAGGGCCCTGAAGCTTTCTTT. The chain has TRBV29-1 and TRBJ1-1, with D possibly being TRBD1 (6 bases). The germline gives CDR1 SQVTM, CDR2 ANQGSEA. The CDR3 is made up of 11 amino acids. Trimming took off 7 bases at V and 6 bases at J, with 12 bases between the two ends.

The gene calls are TRBV27 and TRBJ2-5; D remains unclear. Trimming stripped 0 bases from V and 3 bases from J, with 5 bases between. Germline V gene data show CDR1 as MNHEY and CDR2 as SMNVEV (reference sequence). CDR3 length equals 13 residues. The CDR3 DNA follows: TGTGCCAGCAGTTTATCTAGTGAAGAGACCCAGTACTTC. This encodes CASSLSSEETQYF.

This clone has just a few counts. V and J are TRBV5-6 and TRBJ2-4; TRBD1 agrees at 7 bases. This CDR3 spans 14 amino acids. Germline CDR1 SGHDT, CDR2 YYEEEE. V lost 3 bases, J lost 6 bases, and 6 bases stayed unmatched. The CDR3 coding sequence is TGTGCCAGCAGCTACCGGGACAGCACAAACATTCAGTACTTC. Encoded protein: CASSYRDSTNIQYF.

The chain has TRBV9 and TRBJ2-1; D might be TRBD1 or TRBD2, each matching 6 bases. Germline CDR1 is SGDLS and CDR2 is YYNGEE. V was clipped by 1 base and J by 1 base, with 12 bases between them. The CDR3 contains 16 residues. CDR3 loop: CASSVKGGGSYNEQFF. CDR3 in DNA: TGTGCCAGCAGCGTAAAAGGGGGAGGATCCTACAATGAGCAGTTCTTC.

This clone was picked up a small number of times. The chain links TRBV19 to TRBJ1-5, with D perhaps matching TRBD1 (5 bases). CDR1 and CDR2 (germline): LNHDA, SQIVND (reference sequence). The CDR3 contains 13 residues. The V end was cut by 7 bases, the J end by 3 bases, with 10 bases between. In DNA form, the CDR3 reads TGTGCCAGTAATAGGGGACTCAATCAGCCCCAGCATTTT. It translates to CASNRGLNQPQHF.

This sequence joins TRBV5-1 and TRBJ2-1, with 8 positions matching TRBD2. The CDR3 is made up of 15 amino acids. CDR1 is SGHRS and CDR2 is YFSETQ in the germline V gene. With 1 base clipped from V and 5 bases from J, the junction kept 5 bases outside the gene matches. The CDR3 protein is CASSLTLAVNNEQFF. In DNA, the CDR3 is TGCGCCAGCAGCTTGACACTAGCGGTAAACAATGAGCAGTTCTTC. Drawing the rest from reference TRBV5-1 and TRBJ2-1, the complete variable domain is KAGVTQTPRYLIKTRGQQVTLSCSPISGHRSVSWYQQTPGQGLQFLFEYFSETQRNKGNFPGRFSGRQFSNSRSEMNVSTLELGDSALYLCASSLTLAVNNEQFFGPGTRLTVL.

The V call is TRBV9, the J call TRBJ2-3, with D possibly being TRBD1 (6 bases). This CDR3 comprises 18 residues. Germline CDR1 SGDLS, CDR2 YYNGEE. The V and J ends lost 0 bases and 3 bases respectively, with 20 bases between them. The DNA for the CDR3 is TGTGCCAGCAGCGTAGCTCTGGGGGCCAACCTCCTGACAGATACGCAGTATTTT. This translates into CASSVALGANLLTDTQYF.

The chain couples TRBV9 to TRBJ2-1; TRBD2 matches at 10 bases. From germline, CDR1 is SGDLS and CDR2 YYNGEE. The CDR3 consists of 16 residues. V shed 1 base, J shed 2 bases, and the junction held 3 bases outside the gene matches. The CDR3 DNA reads TGTGCCAGCAGCGTATCACTAGCGGGGCCCTACAATGAGCAGTTCTTC. Encoded protein: CASSVSLAGPYNEQFF.

The chain has TRBV7-2 and TRBJ2-7; 8 bases are a match to TRBD2. The germline CDR1 and CDR2 sequences are SGHTA and FQGNSA. There are 14 residues in the CDR3. V lost 1 base and J lost 5; bases outside the gene matches: 4. The CDR3 loop is CASSLGLALNEQYF. The CDR3 bases are TGTGCCAGCAGCTTAGGACTAGCGCTCAACGAGCAGTACTTC.

This clone showed up just a few times. The V and J genes are TRBV7-9 and TRBJ2-1; a weak D match, TRBD1 (6 bases). Trimming took off 5 bases at V and 7 bases at J, with 15 bases between the two ends. This CDR3 comprises 14 residues. Looked up from germline, CDR1 is SEHNR and CDR2 is FQNEAQ (reference sequence). This CDR3 reads CASSPAMRGNEQFF. The CDR3, as DNA: TGTGCCAGCAGCCCGGCCATGAGGGGGAATGAGCAGTTCTTC.

The chain employs TRBV2 and TRBJ1-1; no firm D call. The V and J ends lost 7 bases and 0 bases respectively, with 9 bases between them. This CDR3 contains 13 residues. The germline CDR1 and CDR2 sequences are SNHLY and FYNNEI. The CDR3 bases are TGTGCCAGCATGCGGCGGCTGAACACTGAAGCTTTCTTT. Translated: CASMRRLNTEAFF.

The table lists this clone with a count of one. The chain carries TRBV30 and TRBJ1-1; a weak D match, TRBD1 (6 bases). Germline loops: CDR1 GTSNPN, CDR2 SVGIG (reference sequence). The CDR3 runs to 14 residues. Trimming took off 0 bases at V and 6 bases at J, with 14 bases between the two ends. CDR3 in DNA: TGTGCCTGGAGTGTACGACGACAGGCGGCTGAAGCTTTCTTT. This translates into CAWSVRRQAAEAFF.

In nucleotides, the CDR3 is TGCGCCAGCAGCTTGGGTGCGAAGGGTGGAGCGGAGACCCAGTACTTC. Protein: CASSLGAKGGAETQYF. The chain employs TRBV5-1 and TRBJ2-5; D is unresolved. The CDR3 is 16 amino acids. CDR1 and CDR2 from the germline V gene are SGHRS and YFSETQ. Trimming cost V 0 bases and J 5 bases, with 17 bases left between them.

In this sample, this clone turned up a few times. This chain links TRBV14 with TRBJ2-1, with 8 bases aligning to TRBD2. This CDR3 region has 15 residues. Germline V CDR1 and CDR2: SGHDN, FVKESK. The ends lost 6 bases at V and 5 bases at J; junction bases unmatched: 9. The DNA for the CDR3 is TGTGCCAGCAGACTTTTAGCGGGATGGGACAATGAGCAGTTCTTC. Amino acids: CASRLLAGWDNEQFF.

This clone was detected only once. The chain carries TRBV7-6 and TRBJ2-2, with no clear D. Looked up from germline, CDR1 is SGHVS and CDR2 is FNYEAQ. The CDR3 length is 13 residues. V gave up 1 base and J gave up 7 bases, with 7 bases separating them. The CDR3 reads CASSLGLIGELFF. In DNA form, the CDR3 reads TGTGCCAGCAGCTTAGGGCTGATCGGGGAGCTGTTTTTT.

Written as DNA, the CDR3 is TGTGCCAGTAGTATAATACTAGCGAGAGAGCAGTACTTC. It codes for CASSIILAREQYF. This sequence joins TRBV19 and TRBJ2-7, with 7 positions matching TRBD2. The V gene end was trimmed by 2 bases and the J gene end by 7 bases; junction bases not matched to a gene: 5. The CDR3 consists of 13 residues. Looked up from germline, CDR1 is LNHDA and CDR2 is SQIVND (reference sequence). Complete variable domain (other parts from reference TRBV19 and TRBJ2-7): DGGITQSPKYLFRKEGQNVTLSCEQNLNHDAMYWYRQDPGQGLRLIYYSQIVNDFQKGDIAEGYSVSREKKESFPLTVTSAQKNPTAFYLCASSIILAREQYFGPGTRLTVT.

The chain has TRBV7-3 and TRBJ2-3; D gene uncertain. This CDR3 region has 13 residues. Germline V gives CDR1 SGHTA, CDR2 FQGTGA. V lost 5 bases and J 0 bases, leaving 6 bases between the germline ends. CDR3 residues: CASSRVSTDTQYF. As DNA, the CDR3 is TGTGCCAGCAGCCGGGTTAGCACAGATACGCAGTATTTT.

The genes are TRBV5-4 and TRBJ2-7; D might be TRBD1 or TRBD2, each matching 5 bases. Germline-derived CDR1 and CDR2 are SGHNT and YYREEE (reference sequence). There are 15 residues in the CDR3. V was clipped by 3 bases and J by 6 bases, with 19 bases between them. Here the CDR3 reads CASSSAGASSSEQYF. CDR3 nucleotide sequence: TGTGCCAGCAGCTCGGCCGGGGCCTCCTCGTCCGAGCAGTACTTC.

This clone was picked up a small number of times. J is TRBJ2-7 and V is TRBV29-1; 9 bases fit TRBD2. The junction had 10 bases not matched to a gene; V was cut back by 4 bases and J by 0 bases. The CDR3 covers 16 residues. Per the germline V gene, CDR1 is SQVTM and CDR2 is ANQGSEA. Here the CDR3 DNA reads TGCAGCGTTGGCGTGACTAGCGGTCCGAGCTCCTACGAGCAGTACTTC. Its protein product is CSVGVTSGPSSYEQYF.

This clone has more than one count but fewer than ten. The CDR3 sequence is CAWIRRAGRTEAFF. CDR3 DNA sequence: TGTGCCTGGATACGGAGGGCAGGGCGAACTGAAGCTTTCTTT. The chain recombines TRBV30 with TRBJ1-1; maybe TRBD1 (5 bases). Germline V gene data show CDR1 as GTSNPN and CDR2 as SVGIG (reference sequence). The CDR3 has 14 residues. Trimming shortened V by 4 bases and J by 5 bases, and 17 bases separated the two germline ends.

The chain uses TRBV4-1 and TRBJ2-6; D call uncertain. V was clipped by 0 bases and J by 2 bases, with 14 bases between them. The CDR3 consists of 18 residues. In germline, CDR1 is MGHRA, CDR2 YSYEKL. The CDR3 DNA is TGCGCCAGCAGCCAAGATCGAATTGGGTTGCCTGGGGCCAACGTCCTGACTTTC. It translates to CASSQDRIGLPGANVLTF.

In this sample, this clone turned up a few times. V usage is TRBV25-1 and J usage is TRBJ1-1; D gene ambiguous. V was pared by 2 bases and J by 1 base, with 5 bases between. This CDR3 is built from 13 residues. The germline V gene has CDR1 MGHDK and CDR2 SYGVNS. As DNA, the CDR3 is TGTGCCAGCAGTGAACAGTGGAACACTGAAGCTTTCTTT. It specifies CASSEQWNTEAFF.

The rearrangement joins TRBV7-9 to TRBJ2-3; 10 bases are a match to TRBD2. V shed 2 bases and J 5 bases; nucleotides not matched to a gene: 4. In germline, CDR1 is SEHNR, CDR2 FQNEAQ (reference sequence). The CDR3 loop spans 15 amino acids. The CDR3 is CASSLHQREGDTQYF. CDR3 bases: TGTGCCAGCAGCTTACATCAGCGGGAGGGAGATACGCAGTATTTT.

This clone came up a few times. The chain has TRBV7-9 and TRBJ1-5, with D perhaps TRBD1 (5 bases). Germline-derived CDR1 and CDR2 are SEHNR and FQNEAQ (reference sequence). With 5 bases removed from V and 7 bases from J, the gap between germline ends came to 9 bases. This CDR3 has 12 amino acids. The chain's CDR3 is CASSPGRQPQHF. Here the CDR3 DNA reads TGTGCCAGCAGCCCGGGACGGCAGCCCCAGCATTTT.

This chain joins TRBV21-1 and TRBJ2-7. TRBV21-1 is termed a pseudogene. The length of the CDR3 is 13 residues. The CDR3 DNA reads TGTGCCAGCAGCAGAGGGACCCACTACGAGCAGTACTTC. It codes for CASSRGTHYEQYF.

This clone came up a few times. The J gene is TRBJ2-5, the V gene TRBV6-6, with TRBD2 matching 7 bases. With V trimmed by 6 bases and J by 1 base, 2 bases remained unmatched. Germline CDR1 MNHNY, CDR2 SVGAGI (reference sequence). CDR3 length: 13 amino acids. In DNA, the CDR3 is TGTGCCAGCAGGTCTAGCGGCCAAGAGACCCAGTACTTC. This encodes CASRSSGQETQYF.